This T cell receptor (beta chain) was identified during a study of shared clonotypes between healthy human individuals. Deep was the level at which the assay was run. TCRdb keeps only in-frame clones here, not all; method: immunoSEQ multiplex PCR. Found here are approximately 530,000 clones, more than 95% of them singletons; the top ten hold approximately 0.067%. Per the germline V gene, CDR1 is MDHEN and CDR2 is SYDVKM. Trimming took 11 bases from V and 2 from J, leaving 10 bases between them. The CDR3 covers 11 residues. A single count supports this clone. The chain couples TRBV28 to TRBJ2-7, with a possible D match to TRBD2 (6 bases). Sequenced input: naive CD4+ T cells sorted from blood. Subset of the sample: CD45RA+ positively selected. The clonotype comes from a woman aged 25 to 39 in good health. DNA of the CDR3: TGTGCCGCGGGGAACACCTACGAGCAGTACTTC. Translating gives CAAGNTYEQYF.